This entry lists 22 T cell receptor beta chains sequenced from one sample in a study of cytomegalovirus exposure and HLA in healthy donors. Generated by immunoSEQ multiplex PCR, the TCRdb table keeps only in-frame clones and is missing some. The sample carries approximately 130,000 clones, about 83% recorded once. The sample taken for sequencing was PBMCs. Source of these receptors: a woman aged 25-40 years in good health and CMV-seronegative.

The chain combines TRBV11-2 with TRBJ2-7; D is unresolved. V shed 0 bases and J shed 0 bases, with 12 bases lying between them. Germline loops: CDR1 SGHAT, CDR2 FQNNGV. This CDR3 has 16 residues. The CDR3 is CASSLERHSGSYEQYF. The CDR3 coding sequence is TGTGCCAGCAGCTTAGAGCGTCATTCAGGCTCCTACGAGCAGTACTTC.

V and J are TRBV7-6 and TRBJ2-1; 13 bases fit TRBD2. V gave up 5 bases and J gave up 2 bases; unmatched junction bases: 3. The germline CDR1 and CDR2 sequences are SGHVS and FNYEAQ. The CDR3 is 16 amino acids. The DNA for the CDR3 is TGTGCCAGCAGCCCACTAGCGGGGGGGCCCTACAATGAGCAGTTCTTC. Translation gives CASSPLAGGPYNEQFF.

This clone was detected only once. The chain has TRBV18 and TRBJ2-5; tentative D call: TRBD1 (6 bases). There are 15 residues in the CDR3. From germline, CDR1 is KGHSH and CDR2 LQKENI. V was pared by 3 bases and J by 2 bases, with 13 bases between. CDR3 region: CASSPPTGTQETQYF. The DNA of the CDR3 is TGTGCCAGCTCACCCCCTACAGGGACGCAAGAGACCCAGTACTTC.

This clone was detected a few times. The chain recombines TRBV7-3 with TRBJ2-3; 9 bases are a match to TRBD1. The trim removed 5 bases at V and 5 bases at J, leaving 5 bases unmatched. CDR1 SGHTA and CDR2 FQGTGA come from the germline V gene. The CDR3 has 14 amino acids. CDR3 sequence (DNA): TGTGCCAGCAGCATAGGACAGGGGATAGATACGCAGTATTTT. It yields the protein CASSIGQGIDTQYF.

The count of this clone is one. The CDR3 nucleotides are TGTGCCAGCAGCTCAGGACAGGGGGCGTACGAGCAGTACTTC. This translates into CASSSGQGAYEQYF. The rearrangement joins TRBV9 to TRBJ2-7; 11 nucleotides match TRBD1. The CDR3 has 14 amino acids. Losses at the gene ends were 4 bases for V and 4 bases for J; bases not matched to a gene: 4. CDR1 and CDR2 from the germline V gene are SGDLS and YYNGEE.

This clone showed up just once. V usage is TRBV27 and J usage is TRBJ2-7; 9 bases fit TRBD1. The V gene end was trimmed by 5 bases and the J gene end by 1 base; junction bases not matched to a gene: 12. This CDR3 is 17 amino acids long. Germline V gene sequence: CDR1 MNHEY, CDR2 SMNVEV (reference sequence). The CDR3 DNA sequence: TGTGCCAGCAGTCCCCGCCCCGGGACAGGGTTTTCCTACGAGCAGTACTTC. Its translation: CASSPRPGTGFSYEQYF.

The chain links TRBV4-3 to TRBJ2-7; 7 nucleotides match TRBD2. Trimming at V came to 0 bases and at J to 2 bases, leaving 10 bases not matched to a gene. This CDR3 is built from 17 residues. CDR1 is LGHNA, CDR2 YSLEER, per germline. CDR3: CASSQDGRGGATYEQYF. DNA for the CDR3: TGCGCCAGCAGCCAAGACGGCCGCGGGGGTGCCACCTACGAGCAGTACTTC.

J is TRBJ2-3 and V is TRBV2, with a weak D call TRBD1 (6 bases). The CDR3 sequence is 14 residues long. V was shortened by 7 bases and J by 1 base, with 12 bases between the two germline ends. Germline CDR1 and CDR2: SNHLY and FYNNEI. This chain's CDR3 is CASKGDVGTDTQYF. The CDR3 nucleotides are TGTGCCAGCAAGGGGGATGTGGGCACAGATACGCAGTATTTT. Drawing the rest from reference TRBV2 and TRBJ2-3, the complete variable domain is EPEVTQTPSHQVTQMGQEVILRCVPISNHLYFYWYRQILGQKVEFLVSFYNNEISEKSEIFDDQFSVERPDGSNFTLKIRSTKLEDSAMYFCASKGDVGTDTQYFGPGTRLTVL.

The rearrangement links TRBV7-2 to TRBJ2-7, with 8 bases aligning to TRBD1. V shed 5 bases and J 0 bases; nucleotides not matched to a gene: 6. CDR3 size: 15 residues. Germline V gene lookup returns CDR1 SGHTA and CDR2 FQGNSA. The CDR3, as DNA: TGTGCCAGCAGCACTGACAGGGGTCGCTCCTACGAGCAGTACTTC. Encoded protein: CASSTDRGRSYEQYF.

The chain links TRBV2 to TRBJ1-2; TRBD1 aligns across 9 bases. The V segment lost 8 bases and the J segment 8 bases; nucleotides outside the gene matches: 12. The CDR3 length is 14 residues. Germline V CDR1 and CDR2: SNHLY, FYNNEI. The CDR3 is CASLGQGGRGGYTF. For the CDR3, the DNA is TGTGCCAGCTTGGGACAGGGAGGCAGGGGCGGCTACACCTTC. Combining the CDR3 with reference TRBV2 and TRBJ1-2 gives the whole variable domain EPEVTQTPSHQVTQMGQEVILRCVPISNHLYFYWYRQILGQKVEFLVSFYNNEISEKSEIFDDQFSVERPDGSNFTLKIRSTKLEDSAMYFCASLGQGGRGGYTFGSGTRLTVV.

The CDR3 loop is CASSLEDRGSSTNEKLFF. The CDR3 coding sequence is TGTGCCAGCAGCTTGGAGGACAGGGGGAGCTCAACTAATGAAAAACTGTTTTTT. The chain combines TRBV5-6 with TRBJ1-4; 10 nucleotides match TRBD1. The CDR3 runs to 18 residues. V shed 0 bases and J 0 bases; nucleotides not matched to a gene: 5. From germline, CDR1 is SGHDT and CDR2 YYEEEE.

This clone was seen just once. This chain joins TRBV9 and TRBJ1-1; no reliable D call. The CDR3 length is 13 residues. Germline V CDR1 and CDR2: SGDLS, YYNGEE. Trimming pared 1 base from V and 5 bases from J, leaving 9 bases between. The DNA of the CDR3 is TGTGCCAGCAGCGTAATCCCTCAGACTGAAGCTTTCTTT. The encoded protein is CASSVIPQTEAFF.

V gene TRBV9 combines with J gene TRBJ2-3; 7 bases match TRBD2. The trim removed 7 bases at V and 2 bases at J, leaving 13 bases unmatched. This CDR3 has 16 amino acids. Germline V CDR1 and CDR2: SGDLS, YYNGEE. In DNA form, the CDR3 reads TGTGCCAGCGGACGGACGAGCGGGGAGTCCACAGATACGCAGTATTTT. It specifies CASGRTSGESTDTQYF.

The rearrangement joins TRBV6-5 to TRBJ1-5, with D perhaps TRBD1 (5 bases). Trimming stripped 0 bases from V and 6 bases from J, with 9 bases between. Per germline, CDR1 MNHEY and CDR2 SVGAGI. This CDR3 is 14 amino acids long. The CDR3 sequence is CASSYSGASQPQHF. In nucleotides, the CDR3 is TGTGCCAGCAGTTACTCAGGGGCCAGTCAGCCCCAGCATTTT.

This rearrangement joins TRBV6-5 to TRBJ2-1, with 10 bases identical to TRBD2. Germline CDR1 is MNHEY and CDR2 is SVGAGI. There are 15 residues in the CDR3. Losses at the gene ends were 4 bases for V and 4 bases for J; bases not matched to a gene: 4. CDR3 residues: CASSSPLAGYNEQFF. The CDR3 DNA is TGTGCCAGCAGTTCCCCACTAGCGGGGTACAATGAGCAGTTCTTC.

As DNA, the CDR3 is TGTGCCAGCAGCTTAAGAGTAACAGGGGTTCACGGGGAGCTGTTTTTT. It codes for CASSLRVTGVHGELFF. The rearrangement uses TRBV7-6 and TRBJ2-2, with 7 bases that match TRBD1. Trimming removed 2 bases from V and 7 bases from J; junction bases left unmatched: 10. This CDR3 has 16 amino acids. CDR1 SGHVS and CDR2 FNYEAQ come from the germline V gene.

For the CDR3, the DNA is TGTGCCAGCAGCTTAGACACCTCGAACACCGGGGAGCTGTTTTTT. This translates into CASSLDTSNTGELFF. This rearrangement joins TRBV7-6 to TRBJ2-2; the D is unclear. The CDR3 totals 15 residues. Germline loops: CDR1 SGHVS, CDR2 FNYEAQ. Trimming shortened V by 1 base and J by 0 bases, and 6 bases separated the two germline ends.

The chain has TRBV18 and TRBJ2-7; TRBD1 matches at 8 bases. Germline values: CDR1 KGHSH, CDR2 LQKENI. This CDR3 spans 18 amino acids. V trimming: 1 base; J trimming: 0 bases; junction bases outside the gene matches: 11. The chain's CDR3 is CASSPHANRQGSSYEQYF. The DNA for the CDR3 is TGTGCCAGCTCACCACACGCCAATAGACAGGGGAGCTCCTACGAGCAGTACTTC.

V usage is TRBV19 and J usage is TRBJ1-2; tentative D call: TRBD1 (5 bases). The CDR3 sequence is 15 residues long. The germline V gene encodes CDR1 LNHDA and CDR2 SQIVND (reference sequence). Trimming pared 2 bases from V and 0 bases from J, leaving 10 bases between. The CDR3 DNA reads as TGTGCCAGTAGTATAAAGGGGCGGCCTAACTATGGCTACACCTTC. The encoded protein is CASSIKGRPNYGYTF.

CDR3 region: CASSQPGQGNGYTF. The CDR3 DNA reads as TGCGCCAGCAGCCAACCTGGACAGGGCAATGGCTACACCTTC. The chain links TRBV4-1 to TRBJ1-2, with 8 nucleotides matching TRBD1. V lost 2 bases, J lost 6 bases, and 5 bases stayed unmatched. This CDR3 is built from 14 residues. Germline V lookup: CDR1 MGHRA, CDR2 YSYEKL.

The chain has TRBV27 and TRBJ1-2; D is perhaps TRBD1 (6 bases). V lost 7 bases and J lost 6, with 21 bases in between. Per the germline V gene, CDR1 is MNHEY and CDR2 is SMNVEV (reference sequence). The CDR3 has 15 residues. The CDR3 loop is CASKGGAQGQNGYTF. The CDR3 DNA follows: TGTGCCAGCAAGGGGGGGGCGCAAGGACAAAATGGCTACACCTTC.

The chain employs TRBV7-2 and TRBJ2-5; 8 bases are a match to TRBD2. The CDR3 contains 16 residues. Germline CDR1 SGHTA, CDR2 FQGNSA. The J segment lost 1 base and the V segment lost 4 bases, leaving 8 bases of the junction unmatched. CDR3 residues: CASSSVTGGRQETQYF. Written as DNA, the CDR3 is TGTGCCAGCAGCTCGGTAACGGGGGGGCGCCAAGAGACCCAGTACTTC.